This T cell receptor (beta chain) was profiled in a study of sequential checkpoint blockade in melanoma. Measured with immunoSEQ multiplex PCR; TCRdb has only the in-frame clones, and not every one. This repertoire shows about 40,000 clones, roughly 88% found once; its top ten account for approximately 12%. V gave up 4 bases and J gave up 5 bases, with 10 bases separating them. The CDR3 has 13 amino acids. Germline V lookup: CDR1 SGHVS, CDR2 FNYEAQ. This clone was found once. Treatment in this sample: randomized to nivolumab then ipilimumab (arm A) or the reverse (arm B). Here the sequenced sample was CD8+ T cells sorted from blood (inferred from file names), taken from a patient given nivolumab and ipilimumab in sequence. The chain couples TRBV7-6 to TRBJ2-3; D is undetermined. The origin of this receptor is a human donor with melanoma. CDR3 nucleotides: TGTGCCAGCAGCTCCCTTCTAGGAGATACGCAGTATTTT. Amino acid sequence: CASSSLLGDTQYF. The full variable domain, in which reference TRBV7-6 and TRBJ2-3 provide the parts outside the CDR3, is GAGVSQSPRYKVTKRGQDVALRCDPISGHVSLYWYRQALGQGPEFLTYFNYEAQQDKSGLPNDRFSAERPEGSISTLTIQRTEQRDSAMYRCASSSLLGDTQYFGPGTRLTVL.